The clone carrying this T cell receptor (beta chain) is a singleton in its sample. The V segment lost 8 bases and the J segment 3 bases; nucleotides outside the gene matches: 10. The CDR3 covers 15 residues. The V gene's germline CDR1 is MNHEY and CDR2 SVGAGI. Method: immunoSEQ multiplex PCR; TCRdb's copy keeps in-frame clones and lacks some. This table has some 210,000 clones, approximately 90% appearing once. This specimen comes from a study of blood T cell repertoires in COVID-19. The rearrangement uses TRBV6-5 and TRBJ1-2; 9 bases are shared with TRBD1. This TCR was sampled from a man between 60 and 70 years old with COVID-19, enrolled during active disease. The sample taken for sequencing was peripheral blood. The CDR3 bases are TGTGCCAGCCAGGACAGGGGAAAGTCTGACTATGGCTACACCTTC. This gives the protein CASQDRGKSDYGYTF.